This entry describes one T cell receptor (beta chain). The CDR3 is 15 residues long. Deletions cut 3 bases from V and 6 bases from J, with 14 bases between. CDR1 is LNHDA, CDR2 SQIVND, per germline (reference sequence). The data belong to a study of blood T cell repertoires in COVID-19. For the study at large: Spain, Italy and the United States supplied samples that represented acute and convalescent COVID-19. Sample material is recorded as cDNA or gDNA derived from T cells, B-cell-depleted T cells, or PBMCs.

This table comes from immunoSEQ multiplex PCR, and its TCRdb copy is limited to in-frame clones, with some not included. This table holds 430,000 or so clones, about 87% found once. The gene calls are TRBV19 and TRBJ1-4; D is undetermined. The specimen was peripheral blood. The source is a man younger than 30 with COVID-19, enrolled during active disease. The CDR3 nucleotides read TGTGCCAGTAGTATGTATGTGGGAGGAGATGAAAAACTGTTTTTT. Translation gives CASSMYVGGDEKLFF.